These T cell receptor beta chains were read from a single sample in a study of T cells in Graves' hyperthyroidism and ophthalmopathy. TCRdb reprocessed the multiplex PCR reads via MiXCR and lists one record per CDR3 protein. The sample consists of over 650,000 distinct CDR3 sequences, roughly 17% of them appearing once. Input material: blood. These receptors all stem from a man aged 18 to 30 with Graves' hyperthyroidism. The CDR3 runs from the conserved cysteine through the conserved F or W. Fields, in order: D gene, clone size, V gene, J gene, CDR3 protein, CDR3 DNA. D genes are given only for firm matches. Only some rows state a clone size, as once, few, many or a class for expanded clones.

D: .
size: .
V: TRBV9
J: TRBJ1-6
CDR3: CASSRPGSPLHF
DNA: TGTGCCAGCAGCCGACCGGGATCACCCCTCCACTTT

D: TRBD2
size: few
V: TRBV18
J: TRBJ2-7
CDR3: CASSPQSGGISYEQYF
DNA: TGTGCCAGCTCACCACAAAGCGGGGGTATCTCCTACGAGCAGTACTTC

D: TRBD2
size: .
V: TRBV27
J: TRBJ2-1
CDR3: CASSLGLAGGNSYNEQFF
DNA: TGTGCCAGCAGTTTAGGACTAGCGGGAGGAAACTCCTACAATGAGCAGTTCTTC

D: .
size: .
V: TRBV20-1
J: TRBJ1-4
CDR3: CSAGPSWEKLFF
DNA: TGCAGTGCTGGCCCTAGTTGGGAAAAACTGTTTTTT

D: .
size: many
V: TRBV9
J: TRBJ2-1
CDR3: CASSAGGTYNEQFF
DNA: TGTGCCAGCAGTGCGGGCGGGACCTACAATGAGCAGTTCTTC

D: .
size: many
V: TRBV12-3/TRBV12-4
J: TRBJ2-1
CDR3: CASSLDDPEWNEQFF
DNA: TGTGCCAGCAGTTTAGACGACCCGGAGTGGAATGAGCAGTTCTTC

D: .
size: .
V: TRBV19
J: TRBJ1-1
CDR3: CASSIYGDTEAFF
DNA: TGTGCCAGTAGTATATACGGGGACACTGAAGCTTTCTTT

D: TRBD1
size: few
V: TRBV2
J: TRBJ2-6
CDR3: CASNLQGTSGANVLTF
DNA: TGTGCCAGCAATCTACAGGGGACCTCTGGGGCCAACGTCCTGACTTTC

D: .
size: many
V: TRBV5-1
J: TRBJ2-3
CDR3: CASSLGSSTDTQYF
DNA: TGTGCCAGCAGCTTAGGGTCAAGCACAGATACGCAGTATTTT

D: .
size: .
V: TRBV19
J: TRBJ1-5
CDR3: CATLGQGDQPQHF
DNA: TGTGCCACCCTCGGGCAGGGTGATCAGCCCCAGCATTTT

D: .
size: many
V: TRBV11-2
J: TRBJ2-1
CDR3: CASSLRQVEQFF
DNA: TGTGCCAGCAGCTTACGGCAGGTTGAGCAGTTCTTC

D: .
size: many
V: TRBV18
J: TRBJ2-7
CDR3: CASSQGKNEQYF
DNA: TGTGCCAGCTCACAGGGGAAAAACGAGCAGTACTTC

D: .
size: .
V: TRBV29-1
J: TRBJ2-7
CDR3: CSVGGDGTYEQYF
DNA: TGCAGCGTTGGGGGGGACGGAACCTACGAGCAGTACTTC

D: .
size: many
V: TRBV28
J: TRBJ2-3
CDR3: CASSVSGHRATQYF
DNA: TGTGCCAGCAGTGTAAGCGGGCACAGGGCTACGCAGTATTTT

D: TRBD2
size: many
V: TRBV11-1
J: TRBJ2-3
CDR3: CASSTGTSGGVRDTQYF
DNA: TGTGCCAGCAGCACCGGGACTAGCGGAGGGGTGAGAGATACGCAGTATTTT

D: .
size: .
V: TRBV27
J: TRBJ2-7
CDR3: CASSYRADYEQYF
DNA: TGTGCCAGCAGTTATAGGGCCGACTACGAGCAGTACTTC

D: TRBD2
size: .
V: TRBV20-1
J: TRBJ2-2
CDR3: CSARASGRNTGELFF
DNA: TGCAGTGCTAGAGCTAGCGGGAGGAACACCGGGGAGCTGTTTTTT

D: .
size: .
V: TRBV6-2/TRBV6-3
J: TRBJ1-1
CDR3: CASSYSWEDTEAFF
DNA: TGTGCCAGCAGTTACTCTTGGGAGGACACTGAAGCTTTCTTT

D: TRBD2
size: once
V: TRBV24-1
J: TRBJ2-2
CDR3: CATSSRSGSSTGELFF
DNA: TGTGCCACCAGTTCCAGAAGCGGGAGTAGCACCGGGGAGCTGTTTTTT

D: TRBD2
size: .
V: TRBV25-1
J: TRBJ2-2
CDR3: CASSDTSDYTGELFF
DNA: TGTGCCAGCAGTGATACTAGCGACTACACCGGGGAGCTGTTTTTT